A single sample gave rise to the 27 T cell receptor beta chains below, sequenced in a study of cytomegalovirus exposure and HLA in healthy donors (dated by TCRdb to the late 2010s). Library preparation used the immunoSEQ multiplex PCR assay. For the multiplex PCR, a mixture combining 60 forward primers for TCR Vbeta segments and 13 reverse primers for TCR Jbeta segments was used. TCRdb took this table from immuneACCESS and kept in-frame rearrangements with V and J called. Such tables lack part of the clones; where checked against another copy, unresolved V genes explain under half of the gap, and the rest is unexplained. Across this sample there are roughly 93,000 clones, with around 77% seen only once. 6% to 9.5% of the sample is held by the ten biggest clonotypes. The sequenced sample was PBMCs. These receptors all stem from a man aged 30 to 45 in good health and CMV-seronegative.

V and J are TRBV6-4 and TRBJ1-5, with D maybe TRBD1 (6 bases). V was trimmed by 2 bases and J by 2 bases, leaving 19 bases between them. The CDR3 has 18 amino acids. CDR1 and CDR2 from the germline V gene are MRHNA and SNTAGT. DNA of the CDR3: TGTGCCAGCAGTGACACAGGGTGGGTTGTATATGGCAATCAGCCCCAGCATTTT. Translating gives CASSDTGWVVYGNQPQHF.

This chain joins TRBV2 and TRBJ2-1; TRBD1 matches at 10 bases. The CDR3 spans 13 residues. V lost 10 bases and J lost 7; bases outside the gene matches: 7. Germline assignment: CDR1 SNHLY and CDR2 FYNNEI. CDR3 bases: TGTGCCACCACCCGGACAGGGGGTAATGAGCAGTTCTTC. It is translated as CATTRTGGNEQFF.

This chain joins TRBV5-1 and TRBJ2-3; D is perhaps TRBD1 (5 bases). The CDR3 is 15 amino acids. Germline CDR1 SGHRS, CDR2 YFSETQ. V was pared by 2 bases and J by 0 bases, with 10 bases between. CDR3 sequence: CASSLMTASTDTQYF. In DNA form, the CDR3 reads TGCGCCAGCAGCTTAATGACAGCTAGCACAGATACGCAGTATTTT.

The chain has TRBV7-9 and TRBJ2-7; possible D gene TRBD2, 5 bases. This CDR3 has 13 amino acids. Per the germline V gene, CDR1 is SEHNR and CDR2 is FQNEAQ (reference sequence). Trimming removed 5 bases at V and 1 base at J, with 9 bases between. The CDR3 loop reads CASSGRGSYEQYF. The CDR3 DNA follows: TGTGCCAGCAGCGGACGGGGTTCCTACGAGCAGTACTTC.

The V call is TRBV15, the J call TRBJ1-2, with a weak D call TRBD1 (5 bases). Trimming left V 5 bases short and J 4 bases short, with 8 bases between. CDR3 length equals 12 residues. CDR1 is LNHNV, CDR2 YYDKDF, per germline (reference sequence). CDR3 DNA: TGTGCCACCAGCGGGGCCGGCTATGGCTACACCTTC. Protein sequence: CATSGAGYGYTF.

The genes are TRBV10-2 and TRBJ2-3, with 7 bases matching TRBD2. CDR1 and CDR2 from the germline V gene are WSHSY and SAAADI. Losses at the gene ends were 10 bases for V and 1 base for J; bases not matched to a gene: 5. The CDR3 loop spans 13 amino acids. CDR3 DNA: TGCGCCATCCGACTAGCAGGCACAGATACGCAGTATTTT. This codes for CAIRLAGTDTQYF.

The V gene is TRBV29-1, the J gene TRBJ1-5, with 10 bases lining up with TRBD1. Germline V gene lookup returns CDR1 SQVTM and CDR2 ANQGSEA. V was clipped by 5 bases and J by 12 bases; unmatched bases: 13. This CDR3 is built from 14 residues. The CDR3 sequence is CSVRPGTGDEVQHF. DNA for the CDR3: TGCAGCGTTCGCCCCGGGACAGGGGATGAGGTCCAGCATTTT. Full variable domain (remainder filled in from reference TRBV29-1 and TRBJ1-5): SAVISQKPSRDICQRGTSLTIQCQVDSQVTMMFWYRQQPGQSLTLIATANQGSEATYESGFVIDKFPISRPNLTFSTLTVSNMSPEDSSIYLCSVRPGTGDEVQHFGDGTRLSIL.

V usage is TRBV12-1 and J usage is TRBJ2-7; the table's D gene call, TRBD2, was not cross checked with the DNA. TRBV12-1 is marked as a pseudogene. CDR3 size: 14 residues. The CDR3 loop is CATLPGGLSYEQYF. The CDR3 region has the DNA TGTGCCACCCTCCCGGGCGGACTTTCCTACGAGCAGTACTTC.

J is TRBJ1-4 and V is TRBV2; 7 positions agree with TRBD1. Germline V CDR1 and CDR2: SNHLY, FYNNEI. The ends lost 3 bases at V and 8 bases at J; junction bases unmatched: 12. The length of the CDR3 is 16 residues. The chain's CDR3 is CASSEGTALSREKLFF. In DNA form, the CDR3 reads TGTGCCAGCAGTGAGGGGACAGCCCTCTCCCGAGAAAAACTGTTTTTT.

V is TRBV6-5 and J is TRBJ2-7; D gene uncertain. Germline assignment: CDR1 MNHEY and CDR2 SVGAGI. V gave up 3 bases and J gave up 5 bases, with 14 bases separating them. This CDR3 is 14 amino acids long. CDR3 nucleotide sequence: TGTGCCAGCAGTTATGTTAGCAGTGGTAACGAGCAGTACTTC. Translated, it gives CASSYVSSGNEQYF.

This clone has a single count. The gene calls are TRBV19 and TRBJ1-1, with D maybe TRBD1 (6 bases). The CDR3 loop spans 14 amino acids. The germline V gene encodes CDR1 LNHDA and CDR2 SQIVND (reference sequence). Trimming took 5 bases from V and 1 from J, leaving 11 bases between them. The CDR3, as DNA: TGTGCCAGTAGTTTCCCGGGACAGAACACTGAAGCTTTCTTT. Translated: CASSFPGQNTEAFF.

This clone was observed a single time. V usage is TRBV7-9 and J usage is TRBJ2-7, with TRBD2 matching over 7 bases. Germline CDR1 is SEHNR and CDR2 is FQNEAQ (reference sequence). V lost 2 bases and J lost 6; bases outside the gene matches: 1. The CDR3 runs to 12 residues. The CDR3 loop reads CASSLPGGEQYF. The CDR3 nucleotides are TGTGCCAGCAGCTTACCGGGGGGCGAGCAGTACTTC.

This rearrangement joins TRBV5-1 to TRBJ2-3; a possible D gene is TRBD2 (5 bases). CDR1 SGHRS and CDR2 YFSETQ come from the germline V gene. V lost 1 base to trimming and J lost 0 bases, with 9 bases between them. There are 15 residues in the CDR3. The CDR3 is CASSLMGASTDTQYF. CDR3 bases: TGCGCCAGCAGCTTGATGGGAGCCAGCACAGATACGCAGTATTTT.

The rearrangement uses TRBV9 and TRBJ1-5; 7 bases agree with TRBD1. Germline V gives CDR1 SGDLS, CDR2 YYNGEE. Losses at the gene ends were 4 bases for V and 3 bases for J; bases not matched to a gene: 4. The CDR3 is made up of 14 amino acids. The CDR3 sequence: CASSPGTVNQPQHF. The CDR3 DNA sequence: TGTGCCAGCAGCCCCGGGACAGTCAATCAGCCCCAGCATTTT.

The genes are TRBV5-1 and TRBJ2-1; 8 nucleotides match TRBD2. The germline V gene has CDR1 SGHRS and CDR2 YFSETQ. The CDR3 is 16 residues long. Trimming at V came to 3 bases and at J to 6 bases, leaving 11 bases not matched to a gene. CDR3 in amino acids: CASSSLGSGVLNEQFF. The CDR3 bases are TGCGCCAGCAGCTCCCTGGGTAGCGGGGTCCTCAATGAGCAGTTCTTC.

The chain employs TRBV7-2 and TRBJ2-7; TRBD1 matches at 7 bases. The CDR3 totals 16 residues. Germline values: CDR1 SGHTA, CDR2 FQGNSA. The junction had 16 bases not matched to a gene; V was cut back by 6 bases and J by 5 bases. The CDR3 nucleotides read TGTGCCAGCAGGAAGCCGGGACAGCGTGGCTCGAACGAGCAGTACTTC. Amino acids: CASRKPGQRGSNEQYF.

The chain carries TRBV11-2 and TRBJ2-3; D ambiguous. There are 13 residues in the CDR3. Germline V lookup: CDR1 SGHAT, CDR2 FQNNGV. V dropped 0 bases and J dropped 4 bases, with 5 bases sitting between them. CDR3: CASSLDLADTQYF. The DNA of the CDR3 is TGTGCCAGCAGCTTAGATCTAGCAGATACGCAGTATTTT.

The V call is TRBV28, the J call TRBJ1-4; 7 bases align to TRBD1. CDR1 and CDR2 from the germline V gene are MDHEN and SYDVKM. CDR3 length equals 16 residues. Trimming at V came to 1 base and at J to 7 bases, leaving 9 bases not matched to a gene. CDR3 region: CASSLSWAGGGEKLFF. The CDR3 DNA reads as TGTGCCAGCAGTTTATCGTGGGCAGGGGGTGGTGAAAAACTGTTTTTT.

This chain uses TRBV6-6 with TRBJ2-5; TRBD2 is a possible D gene (5 bases). This CDR3 is 16 amino acids long. CDR1 is MNHNY, CDR2 SVGAGI, per germline (reference sequence). V lost 0 bases, J lost 5 bases, and 16 bases lay in between. The CDR3 region is CASSYSVGVVRETQYF. CDR3 DNA: TGTGCCAGCAGTTACTCGGTCGGGGTAGTGAGGGAGACCCAGTACTTC.

The V and J genes are TRBV21-1 and TRBJ1-5. TRBV21-1 is designated a pseudogene. The CDR3 extends over 14 amino acids. The CDR3 bases are TGTGCCAGCAGCAAAGACGTACGGGGTCAGCCCCAGCATTTT. It codes for CASSKDVRGQPQHF.

The rearrangement links TRBV11-3 to TRBJ2-5, with a tentative D call TRBD2 (6 bases). The J call could be wrong; TRBJ2-7 is a better fit for the DNA end. The CDR3 contains 16 residues. The germline V gene encodes CDR1 SGHNT and CDR2 YENEEA. The CDR3 loop reads CASSLGASGSLDEQYF. The CDR3 DNA sequence: TGTGCCAGCAGCTTAGGCGCCAGCGGGTCTTTGGACGAGCAGTACTTC.

V usage is TRBV10-2 and J usage is TRBJ2-7; 9 positions match TRBD1. Germline trimming cut 4 bases from V and 3 bases from J; bases unmatched to any gene: 7. CDR1 WSHSY and CDR2 SAAADI come from the germline V gene. The CDR3 has 15 residues. The CDR3: CASSGGTGIYYEQYF. The CDR3 DNA reads TGCGCCAGCAGTGGTGGGACAGGGATTTACTACGAGCAGTACTTC.

This clone occurred a few times. This rearrangement joins TRBV4-1 to TRBJ2-1; TRBD2 agrees at 9 bases. From germline, CDR1 is MGHRA and CDR2 YSYEKL. With 3 bases clipped from V and 9 bases from J, the junction kept 3 bases outside the gene matches. This CDR3 is built from 13 residues. In DNA, the CDR3 is TGCGCCAGCAGCCAGGGACTAGCAGGTGAGCAGTTCTTC. Translating it yields CASSQGLAGEQFF.

The V and J genes are TRBV4-2 and TRBJ2-1, with D maybe TRBD2 (5 bases). The CDR3 has 15 amino acids. Germline CDR1 reads LGHNA; CDR2 reads YNFKEQ. V was trimmed by 4 bases and J by 7 bases, leaving 17 bases between them. The CDR3 bases are TGTGCCAGCAGCCCCAGCGGAACAAGGGCGAATGAGCAGTTCTTC. Translated, it gives CASSPSGTRANEQFF.

This clone has only one observation. The chain couples TRBV4-3 to TRBJ2-1; 14 bases line up with TRBD2. Germline CDR1 LGHNA, CDR2 YSLEER. With V trimmed by 3 bases and J by 6 bases, 1 base remained unmatched. The CDR3 extends over 15 amino acids. The CDR3 DNA follows: TGCGCCAGCAGCCAGACTAGCGGGGGGGCCAATGAGCAGTTCTTC. Translating gives CASSQTSGGANEQFF.

In its sample, this clone was seen once. Other DNA sequences within the sample encode an identical CDR3. The chain combines TRBV5-1 with TRBJ1-2; 7 bases map to TRBD1. The junction had 8 bases not matched to a gene; V was cut back by 4 bases and J by 8 bases. Germline CDR1 is SGHRS and CDR2 is YFSETQ. This CDR3 has 13 amino acids. In DNA, the CDR3 is TGCGCCAGCAGCCTTGACAGGGTGCGCGGCTACACCTTC. Amino acid sequence: CASSLDRVRGYTF.

The CDR3 reads CASSEGQGLYNSPLHF. The CDR3 DNA reads TGTGCCAGCAGTGAAGGACAGGGGCTATATAATTCACCCCTCCACTTT. The J gene is TRBJ1-6, the V gene TRBV6-1, with TRBD1 identical over 8 bases. The CDR3 spans 16 residues. V shed 1 base and J 4 bases; nucleotides not matched to a gene: 3. The germline V gene encodes CDR1 MNHNS and CDR2 SASEGT.